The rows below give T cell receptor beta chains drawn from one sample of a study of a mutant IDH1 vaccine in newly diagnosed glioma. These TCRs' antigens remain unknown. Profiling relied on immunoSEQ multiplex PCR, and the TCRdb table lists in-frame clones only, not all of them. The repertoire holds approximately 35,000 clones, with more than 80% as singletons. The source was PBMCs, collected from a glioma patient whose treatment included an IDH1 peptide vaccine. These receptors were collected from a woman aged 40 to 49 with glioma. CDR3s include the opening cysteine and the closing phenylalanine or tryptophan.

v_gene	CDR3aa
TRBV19	CASADRRNEKLFF
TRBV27	CASSHGGGKLYYEQYF
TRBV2	CASSRIGAGNTIYF
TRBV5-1	CASSPDPGAVYGYTF
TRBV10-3	CAISDRVAEAFF
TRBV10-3	CAISEYSGGGSYNEQFF
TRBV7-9	CASSPGTSGSYEQYF
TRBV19	CASSMPDRPRAGEQFF
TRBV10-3	CAISERQGPYGYTF
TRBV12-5	CASGLLGQTAFF
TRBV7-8	CASSLGNRAGYTF
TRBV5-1	CASSLEVGRINEKLFF
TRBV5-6	CASSFRGASYSGNTIYF
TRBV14	CASSQPTGLTTEAFF
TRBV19	CASSRGLQPARGEQFF
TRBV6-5	CASSYRKLPGANVLTF
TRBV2	CASSAVAGLGTQYF
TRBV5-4	CASSLDNYGYTF
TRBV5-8	CASSLAGQAMEQYF
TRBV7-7	CASSLAGTTDTQYF
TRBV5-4	CASSLQGAPNYGYTF
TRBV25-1	CASSADRSSYNEQFF
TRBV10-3	CAIQGGGAYTQYF
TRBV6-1	CASSDAVRDPNTEAFF
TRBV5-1	CASSLVVSGEAFF
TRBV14	CASSQVAGEIYGYTF
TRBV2	CASKGQGRSYEQYF
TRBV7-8	CASSLRSDKLYEQYF
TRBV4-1	CASSRRGPQVGELFF
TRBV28	CASSLSGTRREREQYF
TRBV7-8	CASFFPSEARMRTGELFF
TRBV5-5	CASSLFLYEQYF
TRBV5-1	CASSLRGQGQEKLFF
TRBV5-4	CASSLVGPAGGYTF
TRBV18	CASSPLARGGTEAFF
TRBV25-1	CASSVGGESTEAFF
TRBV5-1	CASSLGGTSLTQETQYF
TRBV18	CASSPRTSGAADTQYF
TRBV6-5	CASSYSDRGENSPLHF
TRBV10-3	CAISEADSNQPQHF
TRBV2	CASSFTGGSGGNQPQHF
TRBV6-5	CASSSGLSNTGELFF
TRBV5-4	CASSLEGGPILNYGYTF
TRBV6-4	CASSDSIASGNEQFF
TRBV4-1	CASSTLAGGPYEQYF
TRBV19	CASSIDPVRGGTDTQYF